Following are 26 T cell receptor beta chains from one sample sequenced in a study of sequential checkpoint blockade in melanoma (dated by TCRdb to between 2018 and 2021). The protocol used for the library was the immunoSEQ multiplex PCR assay. In its TCRdb copy, this immuneACCESS table keeps in-frame sequences only and misses some clones. Where compared with another copy, unresolved V genes explain less than half of these, and the others have no known cause. In all, the sample holds some 13,000 clones, and around 20% of those were seen once. The ten most abundant clones make up about 6.4% of the sample. The treatment or condition tag for this specimen amounts to: randomized to nivolumab then ipilimumab (arm A) or the reverse (arm B). This material consisted of tumor tissue (inferred from file names), taken from a patient given nivolumab and ipilimumab in sequence. Receptor source: a human donor with melanoma.

The V call is TRBV18, the J call TRBJ1-1, with D tentatively TRBD1 (5 bases). The CDR3 sequence is 15 residues long. Trimming pared 3 bases from V and 1 base from J, leaving 12 bases between. CDR1 is KGHSH, CDR2 LQKENI, per germline. The CDR3 region has the DNA TGTGCCAGCTCACCTACGCCAGGGACGAACACTGAAGCTTTCTTT. This sequence encodes CASSPTPGTNTEAFF.

V and J are TRBV5-1 and TRBJ1-6; D perhaps matches TRBD1 (5 bases). V shed 3 bases and J shed 7 bases, with 14 bases lying between them. The germline V gene has CDR1 SGHRS and CDR2 YFSETQ. This CDR3 has 15 amino acids. The CDR3 spells CASSWDGGGNSPLHF. CDR3 coding DNA: TGCGCCAGCAGCTGGGATGGGGGTGGGAATTCACCCCTCCACTTT.

There are many counts of this clone. The genes are TRBV6-8 and TRBJ2-7; D is unresolved. V lost 5 bases, J lost 4 bases, and 15 bases lay in between. Germline assignment: CDR1 MNHGY and CDR2 SAAAGT. The CDR3 contains 14 residues. CDR3 residues: CASSHRGSEYEQYF. The CDR3 DNA reads TGTGCCAGCAGTCACCGAGGCAGCGAGTACGAGCAGTACTTC.

This clone was detected only a few times. V gene TRBV6-8 combines with J gene TRBJ1-2; TRBD1 is a possible D gene (6 bases). From germline, CDR1 is MNHGY and CDR2 SAAAGT. V was shortened by 6 bases and J by 4 bases, with 15 bases between the two germline ends. The CDR3 totals 14 residues. CDR3 in amino acids: CASSRDTSGYGYTF. CDR3 sequence (DNA): TGTGCCAGCAGCCGGGACACGTCAGGCTATGGCTACACCTTC.

This clone was seen a few times. V usage is TRBV10-2 and J usage is TRBJ2-5; 11 nucleotides align to TRBD2. V was pared by 9 bases and J by 2 bases, with 20 bases of the junction left unmatched. The CDR3 contains 19 residues. Per the germline V gene, CDR1 is WSHSY and CDR2 is SAAADI. The CDR3 coding sequence is TGCGCCAGAAAGAGGGGAGTAGCGGGAGGGCCTCCGGAGCAAGAGACCCAGTACTTC. This sequence encodes CARKRGVAGGPPEQETQYF.

This sequence joins TRBV6-7 and TRBJ2-3, with TRBD1 identical over 7 bases. TRBV6-7 is designated an ORF whose function remains uncertain. CDR3 length: 16 amino acids. The V segment lost 7 bases and the J segment 1 base; nucleotides outside the gene matches: 11. The chain's CDR3 is CASISRGTGGTDTQYF. DNA for the CDR3: TGTGCCAGCATTTCGAGGGGCACAGGGGGCACAGATACGCAGTATTTT.

The chain uses TRBV18 and TRBJ2-5; 7 bases fit TRBD1. Germline-derived CDR1 and CDR2 are KGHSH and LQKENI. The CDR3 contains 14 residues. J gave up 4 bases and V 6 bases, and 8 bases lay outside the gene matches. Here the CDR3 reads CASSTGASGETQYF. As DNA, the CDR3 is TGTGCCAGCTCCACAGGGGCGTCTGGAGAGACCCAGTACTTC. Filled out from reference TRBV18 and TRBJ2-5, the complete variable domain reads NAGVMQNPRHLVRRRGQEARLRCSPMKGHSHVYWYRQLPEEGLKFMVYLQKENIIDESGMPKERFSAEFPKEGPSILRIQQVVRGDSAAYFCASSTGASGETQYFGPGTRLLVL.

This chain joins TRBV14 and TRBJ2-2; D not resolved. With 3 bases removed from V and 14 bases from J, the gap between germline ends came to 10 bases. CDR3 length: 11 residues. Germline assignment: CDR1 SGHDN and CDR2 FVKESK. Here the CDR3 DNA reads TGTGCCAGCAGCCACGGTCCGGGCCTGTTTTTT. Translated: CASSHGPGLFF.

This clone was counted ten times or more. CDR3 amino acids: CASSLIPRLAGTDTQYF. The CDR3 region has the DNA TGTGCCAGCAGCTTAATTCCCCGGCTAGCGGGCACAGATACGCAGTATTTT. V gene TRBV11-3 combines with J gene TRBJ2-3, with 7 bases identical to TRBD2. The CDR3 runs 17 residues. The V and J ends lost 2 bases and 1 base, in that order; junction bases with no gene match: 9. Germline V gene lookup returns CDR1 SGHNT and CDR2 YENEEA.

This clone came up many times. The V gene is TRBV11-3, the J gene TRBJ2-7; TRBD2 agrees at 10 bases. V lost 3 bases and J lost 0; bases outside the gene matches: 8. This CDR3 contains 17 residues. The germline V gene has CDR1 SGHNT and CDR2 YENEEA. CDR3 amino acids: CASSLNQRGGRSYEQYF. In nucleotides, the CDR3 is TGTGCCAGCAGCTTGAACCAGCGGGGGGGCCGCTCCTACGAGCAGTACTTC.

Judged by abundance, this clone is medium-sized (0.01 to 0.1%). The gene calls are TRBV9 and TRBJ1-1; D is unresolved. The CDR3 has 14 amino acids. Deletions cut 2 bases from V and 0 bases from J, with 8 bases between. The germline CDR1 and CDR2 sequences are SGDLS and YYNGEE. In DNA form, the CDR3 reads TGTGCCAGCAGCGTCCAATACATGAACACTGAAGCTTTCTTT. Its protein product is CASSVQYMNTEAFF.

In this sample, this clone turned up many times. The chain uses TRBV9 and TRBJ1-2; D may be TRBD1 (5 bases). V shed 0 bases and J shed 5 bases, with 8 bases lying between them. Per germline, CDR1 SGDLS and CDR2 YYNGEE. The CDR3 extends over 13 amino acids. Here the CDR3 reads CASSVEWGYGYTF. In DNA, the CDR3 is TGTGCCAGCAGCGTAGAATGGGGGTATGGCTACACCTTC.

The rearrangement uses TRBV11-3 and TRBJ2-7; 8 nucleotides match TRBD1. After removal of 5 bases from V and 4 bases from J, the junction contained 10 bases not matched to a gene. Germline-derived CDR1 and CDR2 are SGHNT and YENEEA. The CDR3 runs to 15 residues. The CDR3 loop reads CASSQWTGPYYEQYF. CDR3 in DNA: TGTGCCAGCAGCCAATGGACAGGGCCCTATTACGAGCAGTACTTC.

At least ten counts were recorded for this clone. The chain combines TRBV6-8 with TRBJ2-3; D is unclear. The V end was cut by 0 bases, the J end by 4 bases, with 8 bases between. Germline CDR1 and CDR2: MNHGY and SAAAGT. CDR3 length: 14 residues. The CDR3 loop reads CASSYSLGPDTQYF. The CDR3 coding sequence is TGTGCCAGCAGTTACTCGCTAGGACCAGATACGCAGTATTTT.

V and J are TRBV11-3 and TRBJ2-3; TRBD2 aligns across 11 bases. Unmatched junction bases numbered 2, after V lost 6 bases and J lost 3 bases. The germline gives CDR1 SGHNT, CDR2 YENEEA. The CDR3 consists of 14 residues. This CDR3 is CASSIAGGTDTQYF. The CDR3 DNA follows: TGTGCCAGCAGTATAGCGGGAGGGACAGATACGCAGTATTTT.

J is TRBJ1-2 and V is TRBV10-2; D perhaps matches TRBD1 (5 bases). The V end lost 0 bases, the J end lost 4 bases, and 12 bases lay between the germline ends. Germline assignment: CDR1 WSHSY and CDR2 SAAADI. The CDR3 loop spans 15 amino acids. Here the CDR3 DNA reads TGCGCCAGCAGTGAGTCGCAAGGGACGGTCTATGGCTACACCTTC. Its translation is CASSESQGTVYGYTF.

This clone is judged medium-sized (0.01 to 0.1%). The chain has TRBV9 and TRBJ2-3; possibly TRBD1 for D (6 bases). The CDR3 runs to 16 residues. Germline loops: CDR1 SGDLS, CDR2 YYNGEE. Trimming removed 3 bases from V and 2 bases from J, with 16 bases in between. CDR3 DNA: TGTGCCAGCAGCGGGACCCCAGGGGACCTCACAGATACGCAGTATTTT. Residues: CASSGTPGDLTDTQYF.

In this sample, this clone is medium-sized (0.01 to 0.1%). The chain uses TRBV19 and TRBJ2-1, with TRBD1 matching over 9 bases. The CDR3 runs to 16 residues. Germline-derived CDR1 and CDR2 are LNHDA and SQIVND (reference sequence). Trimming removed 5 bases from V and 1 base from J; junction bases left unmatched: 6. The CDR3 protein is CASSLQGAGSYNEQFF. The CDR3 nucleotides read TGTGCCAGTAGTCTACAGGGGGCAGGATCCTACAATGAGCAGTTCTTC.

The chain couples TRBV6-8 to TRBJ1-6; D not resolved. Trimming removed 4 bases at V and 6 bases at J, with 7 bases between. Germline loops: CDR1 MNHGY, CDR2 SAAAGT. The CDR3 is made up of 13 amino acids. CDR3 sequence: CASSSAFNSPLHF. DNA for the CDR3: TGTGCCAGCAGTTCCGCCTTTAATTCACCCCTCCACTTT.

This clone was counted only a few times. V and J are TRBV28 and TRBJ2-2; D perhaps matches TRBD1 (5 bases). CDR1 and CDR2 (germline): MDHEN, SYDVKM. The CDR3 has 15 residues. V dropped 3 bases and J dropped 7 bases, with 15 bases sitting between them. This CDR3 reads CASSLGREAYGELFF. DNA of the CDR3: TGTGCCAGCAGTTTGGGGCGCGAGGCGTACGGGGAGCTGTTTTTT. Using reference TRBV28 and TRBJ2-2 for the parts outside the CDR3, the full variable domain is DVKVTQSSRYLVKRTGEKVFLECVQDMDHENMFWYRQDPGLGLRLIYFSYDVKMKEKGDIPEGYSVSREKKERFSLILESASTNQTSMYLCASSLGREAYGELFFGEGSRLTVL.

This rearrangement joins TRBV9 to TRBJ2-1; 8 bases align to TRBD2. Trimming at V came to 5 bases and at J to 7 bases, leaving 2 bases not matched to a gene. The CDR3 loop spans 12 amino acids. Looked up from germline, CDR1 is SGDLS and CDR2 is YYNGEE. The CDR3 DNA reads TGTGCCAGCAGTGGGACTAGAAATGAGCAGTTCTTC. It codes for CASSGTRNEQFF.

Only a few counts were recorded for this clone. The V call is TRBV11-3, the J call TRBJ1-5; no firm D call. Trimming removed 1 base at V and 4 bases at J, with 8 bases between. Germline V gene lookup returns CDR1 SGHNT and CDR2 YENEEA. This CDR3 spans 14 amino acids. The CDR3 region is CASSLGPVNQPQHF. The CDR3 DNA reads TGTGCCAGCAGCTTAGGACCAGTAAATCAGCCCCAGCATTTT.

By sample fraction, this clone is medium-sized. J is TRBJ2-3 and V is TRBV9, with D perhaps matching TRBD1 or TRBD2 (5 bases each). Germline lookup yields CDR1 SGDLS and CDR2 YYNGEE. This CDR3 is built from 15 residues. Trimming shortened V by 0 bases and J by 4 bases, and 12 bases separated the two germline ends. The CDR3 region is CASSVVGGEADTQYF. CDR3 sequence (DNA): TGTGCCAGCAGCGTAGTTGGGGGAGAGGCAGATACGCAGTATTTT. Looking up the rest from reference TRBV9 and TRBJ2-3 gives the full variable domain: DSGVTQTPKHLITATGQRVTLRCSPRSGDLSVYWYQQSLDQGLQFLIQYYNGEERAKGNILERFSAQQFPDLHSELNLSSLELGDSALYFCASSVVGGEADTQYFGPGTRLTVL.

This chain uses TRBV11-3 with TRBJ2-1; 10 bases fit TRBD1. The germline V gene has CDR1 SGHNT and CDR2 YENEEA. Unmatched junction bases numbered 5, after V lost 5 bases and J lost 4 bases. The CDR3 runs 15 residues. The CDR3 DNA reads TGTGCCAGCAGCCCCGGGACAGGGGATTACAATGAGCAGTTCTTC. Translation gives CASSPGTGDYNEQFF.

This rearrangement joins TRBV11-3 to TRBJ2-1; 9 positions match TRBD1. There are 17 residues in the CDR3. The germline V gene encodes CDR1 SGHNT and CDR2 YENEEA. The V and J ends lost 4 bases and 4 bases, in that order; junction bases with no gene match: 11. The CDR3 spells CASSSSPGQGQYNEQFF. Written as DNA, the CDR3 is TGTGCCAGCAGCTCTTCACCGGGACAGGGTCAATACAATGAGCAGTTCTTC.

CDR3 loop: CASSLTGMSGNTIYF. CDR3 in DNA: TGCGCCAGCAGCCTGACAGGGATGTCTGGAAACACCATATATTTT. The rearrangement links TRBV5-1 to TRBJ1-3, with 7 bases that match TRBD1. After removal of 4 bases from V and 1 base from J, the junction contained 5 bases not matched to a gene. The CDR3 totals 15 residues. Germline lookup yields CDR1 SGHRS and CDR2 YFSETQ.